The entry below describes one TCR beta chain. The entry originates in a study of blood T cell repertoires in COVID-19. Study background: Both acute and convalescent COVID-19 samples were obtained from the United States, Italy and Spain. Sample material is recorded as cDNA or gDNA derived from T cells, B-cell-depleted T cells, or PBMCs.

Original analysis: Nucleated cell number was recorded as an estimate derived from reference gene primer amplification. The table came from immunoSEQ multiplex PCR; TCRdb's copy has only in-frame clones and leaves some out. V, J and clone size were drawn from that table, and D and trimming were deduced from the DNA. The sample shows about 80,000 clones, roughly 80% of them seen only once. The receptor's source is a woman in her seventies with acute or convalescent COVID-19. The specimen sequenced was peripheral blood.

The CDR3 DNA follows: TGTGCAAGTCGCTTATACAGGACAGGGAATATCACTGAAGCTTTCTTT. Encoded protein: CASRLYRTGNITEAFF. This chain links TRBV12-2 with TRBJ1-1; the table names TRBD1, a call not compared with the DNA. TRBV12-2 is reported as a pseudogene. The CDR3 has 16 residues.